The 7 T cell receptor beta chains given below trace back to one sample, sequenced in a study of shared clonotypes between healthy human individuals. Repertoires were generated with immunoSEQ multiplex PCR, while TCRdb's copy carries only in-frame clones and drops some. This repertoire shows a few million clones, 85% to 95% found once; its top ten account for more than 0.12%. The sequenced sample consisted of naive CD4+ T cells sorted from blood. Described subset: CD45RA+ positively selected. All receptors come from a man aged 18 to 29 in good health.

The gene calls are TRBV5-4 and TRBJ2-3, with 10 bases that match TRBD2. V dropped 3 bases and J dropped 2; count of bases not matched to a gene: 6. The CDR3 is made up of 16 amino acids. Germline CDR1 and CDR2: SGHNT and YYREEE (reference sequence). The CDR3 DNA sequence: TGTGCCAGCAGCTACCAGCGGGAGGGTAACACAGATACGCAGTATTTT. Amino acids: CASSYQREGNTDTQYF.

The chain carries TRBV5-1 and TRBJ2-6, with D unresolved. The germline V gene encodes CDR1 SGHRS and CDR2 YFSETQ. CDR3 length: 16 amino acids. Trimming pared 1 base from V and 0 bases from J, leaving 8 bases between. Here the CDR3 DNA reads TGCGCCAGCAGCTTGTATTCCCTCTCTGGGGCCAACGTCCTGACTTTC. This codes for CASSLYSLSGANVLTF.

The CDR3 protein is CASSFNSGNVRYEQYF. The CDR3 region has the DNA TGTGCCAGCAGTTTTAACTCGGGGAACGTCCGCTACGAGCAGTACTTC. The rearrangement joins TRBV28 to TRBJ2-5, with a possible D match to TRBD2 (5 bases). Gene TRBJ2-7 matches the end of the DNA better, so the J call may be wrong. This CDR3 is built from 16 residues. Germline V lookup: CDR1 MDHEN, CDR2 SYDVKM.

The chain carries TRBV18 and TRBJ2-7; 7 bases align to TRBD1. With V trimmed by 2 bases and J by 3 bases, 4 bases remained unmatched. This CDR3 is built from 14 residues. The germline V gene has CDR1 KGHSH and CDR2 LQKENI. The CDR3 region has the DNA TGTGCCAGCTCACCAGGTGCAGGGGGCTACGAGCAGTACTTC. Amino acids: CASSPGAGGYEQYF.

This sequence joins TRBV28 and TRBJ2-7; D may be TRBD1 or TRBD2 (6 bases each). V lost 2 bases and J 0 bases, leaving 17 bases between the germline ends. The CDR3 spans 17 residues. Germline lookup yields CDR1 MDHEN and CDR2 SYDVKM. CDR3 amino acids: CASSLGLRGESSYEQYF. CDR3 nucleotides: TGTGCCAGCAGTTTAGGGTTGAGGGGGGAAAGCTCCTACGAGCAGTACTTC.

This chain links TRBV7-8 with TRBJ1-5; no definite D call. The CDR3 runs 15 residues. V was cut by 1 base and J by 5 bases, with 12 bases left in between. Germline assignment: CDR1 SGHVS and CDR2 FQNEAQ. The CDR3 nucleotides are TGTGCCAGCAGCTTAGGAGGGCTCGGCTATCAGCCCCAGCATTTT. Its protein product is CASSLGGLGYQPQHF.

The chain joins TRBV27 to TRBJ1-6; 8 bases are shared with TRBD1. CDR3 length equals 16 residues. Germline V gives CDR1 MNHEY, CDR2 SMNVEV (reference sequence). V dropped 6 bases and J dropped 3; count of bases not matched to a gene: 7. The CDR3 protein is CASRNNRGGYNSPLHF. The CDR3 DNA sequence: TGTGCCAGCAGGAACAACAGGGGGGGCTATAATTCACCCCTCCACTTT.